The T cell receptor (beta chain) under discussion was sequenced for a study of blood T cell repertoires in COVID-19. CDR1 and CDR2 (germline): SNHLY, FYNNEI. Trimming took 8 bases from V and 6 from J, leaving 16 bases between them. This CDR3 region has 13 residues. Assay: immunoSEQ multiplex PCR; the TCRdb copy retains only in-frame clones and omits some. In the table there are 60,000 or so clones, 65% to 90% of which are singletons. The chain uses TRBV2 and TRBJ1-1; D gene uncertain. The source material was peripheral blood. This sequence originates from a human donor in a cohort sampled during active COVID-19. The CDR3 coding sequence is TGTGCCAGCTTGACATACAATATTCCTGAAGCTTTCTTT. This codes for CASLTYNIPEAFF.